This T cell receptor (beta chain) came from a study of T cell responses to AZD1222 COVID-19 vaccine. As to this clone: Its antigen is not known.

Assay used: immunoSEQ multiplex PCR; TCRdb lists only in-frame clones, some missing. The sample has some 200,000 clones; 88% are singletons. Study-wide results and caveats: Spike was spanned by vaccine-associated CD4 TCRs, with dominance at 160-218 and 743-854. Donors in the cohort were predominantly white British and more often female, and clonal diversity was possibly underestimated.

Trimming removed 4 bases from V and 2 bases from J; junction bases left unmatched: 8. Germline V gene data show CDR1 as SGHRS and CDR2 as YFSETQ. The CDR3 consists of 16 residues. The clonotype was recovered from an adult who received the AZD1222 COVID-19 vaccine. The starting material was peripheral blood, obtained 28 days after the second AZD1222 dose. The genes are TRBV5-1 and TRBJ2-3, with 9 bases aligning to TRBD2. This CDR3 reads CASSPGGTSLTDTQYF. The CDR3, as DNA: TGCGCCAGCAGCCCGGGAGGGACTAGCCTCACAGATACGCAGTATTTT.